Listed below are T cell receptor beta chains from one sample, sequenced in a study of CD8+CD57+ T cells in acquired aplastic anemia. From the reads, TCRdb called clonotypes with MiXCR, one entry per CDR3 protein. The data show about 180,000 distinct CDR3 sequences, roughly 43% seen once. Sequencing input: sorted CD4+, CD8+, or CD8+CD57+ T cells (not recorded which) from PBMCs. The receptors shown here come from a human donor with aplastic anemia. Both conserved end residues are part of each CDR3. D genes are given only for firm matches. A row's size may be missing; if present it is once, few, many or a size class.

clone size	D gene	J gene	V gene	CDR3 DNA	CDR3 protein
-	TRBD2	TRBJ2-6	TRBV25-1	TGTGCCAGCAGCTTCTCATGGGGGGGAAACTCTGGGGCCAACGTCCTGACTTTC	CASSFSWGGNSGANVLTF
-	-	TRBJ2-7	TRBV15	TGTGCCACCAGCAGTAGACCTTTCGCTGACAGCTACGAGCAGTACTTC	CATSSRPFADSYEQYF
-	-	TRBJ1-2	TRBV24-1	TGTGCCACCAGTGACAGGACGGAAACTAACTATGGCTACACCTTC	CATSDRTETNYGYTF
many	-	TRBJ2-3	TRBV20-1	TGCAGTGCTAGAGTAGGGCAAGATACGCAGTATTTT	CSARVGQDTQYF
many	-	TRBJ2-7	TRBV6-6	TGTGCCAGCAAATGGACAGAAAACTACGAGCAGTACTTC	CASKWTENYEQYF
few	TRBD1	TRBJ1-5	TRBV4-1	TGCGCCAGCAGCGCCCCAGGGGGGGGCAATCAGCCCCAGCATTTT	CASSAPGGGNQPQHF
-	-	TRBJ1-1	TRBV2	TGTGCCAGCAGTGCCCCAACAGGACTGAACACTGAAGCTTTCTTT	CASSAPTGLNTEAFF
many	-	TRBJ1-6	TRBV15	TGTGCCACCAGCAGAGATCGCGGGTCGATAAATTCACCCCTCCACTTT	CATSRDRGSINSPLHF
-	TRBD2	TRBJ2-1	TRBV29-1	TGCAGCGTTGCGGGACTAGCGGGGGCCAATGAGCAGTTCTTC	CSVAGLAGANEQFF
once	TRBD1	TRBJ1-3	TRBV18	TGTGCCAGCTCACCCGGGACAGGGTTGAGCTCTGGAAACACCATATATTTT	CASSPGTGLSSGNTIYF
-	TRBD2	TRBJ2-2	TRBV12-3/TRBV12-4	TGTGCCAGCAGTTTTTCCGGGACTACTTCCGCCGGGGAGCTGTTTTTT	CASSFSGTTSAGELFF
many	-	TRBJ2-3	TRBV24-1	TGTGCCACCAGTGATTTACAGAATACAGATACGCAGTATTTT	CATSDLQNTDTQYF
-	-	TRBJ1-6	TRBV11-1	TGCGCCAGCAGCTTAGGACGGAGCTTCTATAATTCACCCCTCCACTTT	CASSLGRSFYNSPLHF
-	TRBD1	TRBJ1-5	TRBV29-1	TGCAGCGTTGCATGGACAGGGGTCAATCAGCCCCAGCATTTT	CSVAWTGVNQPQHF
-	-	TRBJ2-5	TRBV24-1	TGTGCCACCAGTGGAGTTACGGGAAGGTCCCAGGGGGGTACCCAAGAGACCCAGTACTTC	CATSGVTGRSQGGTQETQYF
many	TRBD1	TRBJ1-2	TRBV6-1	TGTGCCAGCAGGGAAGGGGGCGGGGGCTACACCTTC	CASREGGGGYTF
once	-	TRBJ2-5	TRBV2	TGTGCCAGCAGGTGGGGCCAAGAGACCCAGTACTTC	CASRWGQETQYF
many	TRBD1	TRBJ1-3	TRBV6-1	TGTGCCAGCAGTGAACAACAGGGGGGAAACACCATATATTTT	CASSEQQGGNTIYF
-	-	TRBJ1-2	TRBV15	TGTGCCACCAGCAGAGATAGGGGGGCTAGCTATGGCTACACCTTC	CATSRDRGASYGYTF
many	TRBD1	TRBJ2-1	TRBV7-9	TGTGCCAGCTCCGACAGGGCGTGGAATGAGCAGTTCTTC	CASSDRAWNEQFF
-	-	TRBJ2-3	TRBV9	TGTGCCAGCAGCGCCGACGTCGGTCTTACAGATACGCAGTATTTT	CASSADVGLTDTQYF
-	TRBD2	TRBJ2-4	TRBV19	TGTGCCAGTAGTCTAGCGGGAGCGGACATTCAGTACTTC	CASSLAGADIQYF
many	-	TRBJ1-1	TRBV5-1	TGCGCCAGCAGCTTGATTACCACTCATGAAGCTTTCTTT	CASSLITTHEAFF
-	TRBD2	TRBJ2-7	TRBV7-2	TGTGCCAGCAGCTTAGCGGGGCCTAGCGGGACTTACGAGCAGTACTTC	CASSLAGPSGTYEQYF
-	-	TRBJ1-6	TRBV7-3	TGTGCCAGCAACCAACTTCTGGATTCACCCCTCCACTTT	CASNQLLDSPLHF
-	TRBD1	TRBJ1-1	TRBV19	TGTGCCAGTAGCCAACCGACAGGGGGTACTGAAGCTTTCTTT	CASSQPTGGTEAFF
many	-	TRBJ1-4	TRBV2	TGTGCCAGCAGTCTTGGACAGCCCAAACTGTTTTTT	CASSLGQPKLFF
-	-	TRBJ2-7	TRBV2	TGTGCCGCACGATTCGGGACGGTGGGCGAGCAGTACTTC	CAARFGTVGEQYF
-	-	TRBJ2-3	TRBV7-9	TGTGCCAGCGCGGGACTCGCTGGGGATACGCAGTATTTT	CASAGLAGDTQYF
many	-	TRBJ2-5	TRBV3-1	TGTGCCAGCAGCCGCCAAGGGACGGAAGAGACCCAGTACTTC	CASSRQGTEETQYF
-	TRBD2	TRBJ2-3	TRBV6-2/TRBV6-3	TGTGCCAGCAGACCGGGACTAAATAGTTTACGAGATACGCAGTATTTT	CASRPGLNSLRDTQYF
-	-	TRBJ2-5	TRBV24-1	TGTGCCACCAGTGATTTCACCAGGGCGGGAGAGACCCAGTACTTC	CATSDFTRAGETQYF